The entry below describes one TCR beta chain. These data belong to a study of blood T cells in healthy people across ages. Together with a sample-barcoded 5' primer, a J-beta primer mix was included in a second PCR lasting roughly 6 to 12 cycles. One entry per CDR3 protein, called by TCRdb with MiXCR from the 5' RACE reads. This table holds about 1.6 million distinct CDR3 sequences, roughly 32% found once. V lost 2 bases and J 6 bases, leaving 23 bases between the germline ends. This CDR3 is built from 18 residues. Germline V lookup: CDR1 MGHRA, CDR2 YSYEKL. The rearrangement links TRBV4-1 to TRBJ1-5; a weak D match, TRBD1 (5 bases). The TCR comes from a woman aged 30 to 39 in good health. Sequencing was done on a sample of blood. CDR3 residues: CASSQRPPPGDPGQPQHF. For the CDR3, the DNA is TGCGCCAGCAGCCAAAGGCCGCCCCCGGGGGATCCAGGTCAGCCCCAGCATTTT.